A single sample is the source of the 12 T cell receptor beta chains below, sequenced in a study of shared clonotypes between healthy human individuals. The data were produced by immunoSEQ multiplex PCR, yet TCRdb's version contains in-frame clones alone and is incomplete. Of 730,000 or so clones listed, around 72% were seen once; the top ten hold around 2%. Sample: memory CD4+ T cells sorted from blood. Subset meaning: CD45RA-negative fraction. These receptors originate from a woman in her twenties or thirties in good health.

DNA of the CDR3: TGTGCCAGCAGCTACGGTGGACAGTCCTACGAGCAGTACTTC. Amino acids: CASSYGGQSYEQYF. The gene calls are TRBV5-4 and TRBJ2-7; a possible D gene is TRBD1 (6 bases). CDR3 length: 14 amino acids. V shed 3 bases and J shed 1 base, with 11 bases lying between them. Germline lookup yields CDR1 SGHNT and CDR2 YYREEE (reference sequence).

The chain joins TRBV30 to TRBJ1-1; D is unresolved. This CDR3 is built from 11 residues. Trimming left V 0 bases short and J 7 bases short, with 6 bases between. Per the germline V gene, CDR1 is GTSNPN and CDR2 is SVGIG (reference sequence). CDR3 DNA: TGTGCCTGGAGTGTACGAGTTGAAGCTTTCTTT. This codes for CAWSVRVEAFF.

This clone was picked up a small number of times. The V gene is TRBV7-9, the J gene TRBJ1-5, with 7 bases identical to TRBD1. CDR1 and CDR2 from the germline V gene are SEHNR and FQNEAQ (reference sequence). This CDR3 contains 13 residues. J lost 8 bases, V lost 5 bases, and 6 bases had no gene match. The DNA of the CDR3 is TGTGCCAGCAGCCAAGACAGGGTGGAGCCCCAGCATTTT. Protein: CASSQDRVEPQHF.

The table lists this clone with a few counts. The rearrangement uses TRBV5-1 and TRBJ1-2; 7 nucleotides align to TRBD1. Germline assignment: CDR1 SGHRS and CDR2 YFSETQ. The CDR3 runs 14 residues. V shed 5 bases and J 4 bases; nucleotides not matched to a gene: 8. The CDR3 DNA is TGCGCCAGCAGTCTGTCAGGGGGAAGCTATGGCTACACCTTC. It specifies CASSLSGGSYGYTF.

The CDR3 protein is CASSNRRAPGRPGETQYF. CDR3 DNA: TGTGCCAGCAGCAACAGGAGAGCCCCAGGGAGGCCTGGAGAGACCCAGTACTTC. This sequence joins TRBV13 and TRBJ2-5, with a tentative D call TRBD2 (6 bases). Germline V gene lookup returns CDR1 PRHDT and CDR2 FYEKMQ (reference sequence). The CDR3 has 18 amino acids. Trimming removed 5 bases from V and 4 bases from J, with 26 bases in between.

This clone was observed a single time. V usage is TRBV7-3 and J usage is TRBJ2-1; 9 positions agree with TRBD2. This CDR3 region has 15 residues. The germline CDR1 and CDR2 sequences are SGHTA and FQGTGA. V trimming: 3 bases; J trimming: 7 bases; junction bases outside the gene matches: 7. The CDR3 bases are TGTGCCAGCAGCTTCGGACTAGCGCCTTTTAATGAGCAGTTCTTC. It codes for CASSFGLAPFNEQFF.

The chain is built from TRBV7-2 and TRBJ2-5; no clear D gene. CDR1 and CDR2 (germline): SGHTA, FQGNSA. Trimming removed 1 base from V and 7 bases from J, with 7 bases in between. CDR3 length equals 12 residues. The CDR3 here is CASSLVWATQYF. CDR3 bases: TGTGCCAGCAGCTTAGTTTGGGCGACCCAGTACTTC. Based on the CDR3 plus reference TRBV7-2 and TRBJ2-5, the full variable domain is GAGVSQSPSNKVTEKGKDVELRCDPISGHTALYWYRQSLGQGLEFLIYFQGNSAPDKSGLPSDRFSAERTGGSVSTLTIQRTQQEDSAVYLCASSLVWATQYFGPGTRLLVL.

This rearrangement joins TRBV5-1 to TRBJ1-1, with TRBD1 identical over 7 bases. Germline CDR1 and CDR2: SGHRS and YFSETQ. The CDR3 has 16 residues. With V trimmed by 3 bases and J by 10 bases, 18 bases remained unmatched. This chain's CDR3 is CASSWGTTGKDKAAFF. CDR3 in DNA: TGCGCCAGCAGCTGGGGAACGACAGGGAAGGATAAAGCAGCTTTCTTT. The full variable domain, its missing parts supplied by reference TRBV5-1 and TRBJ1-1, is KAGVTQTPRYLIKTRGQQVTLSCSPISGHRSVSWYQQTPGQGLQFLFEYFSETQRNKGNFPGRFSGRQFSNSRSEMNVSTLELGDSALYLCASSWGTTGKDKAAFFGQGTRLTVV.

The chain joins TRBV19 to TRBJ2-7, with 7 bases aligning to TRBD2. Germline-derived CDR1 and CDR2 are LNHDA and SQIVND (reference sequence). This CDR3 is 14 amino acids long. Trimming cost V 6 bases and J 1 base; bases outside gene matches: 6. This chain's CDR3 is CASSRSGFSYEQYF. DNA of the CDR3: TGTGCCAGTAGCCGTAGCGGGTTTTCCTACGAGCAGTACTTC.

This clone was found once. The chain links TRBV18 to TRBJ2-7, with D perhaps matching TRBD1 or TRBD2 (5 bases each). This CDR3 region has 14 residues. Germline loops: CDR1 KGHSH, CDR2 LQKENI. Between the trimmed V and J ends, which lost 3 bases and 6 bases, there was a span of 15 bases. The CDR3 protein is CASSPRDQSSEQYF. In DNA form, the CDR3 reads TGTGCCAGCTCACCCCGGGACCAGTCGTCCGAGCAGTACTTC.

This chain uses TRBV23-1 with TRBJ2-2, with TRBD2 identical over 13 bases. TRBV23-1 is treated as an ORF (open reading frame) with a function not yet certain. With 8 bases clipped from V and 16 bases from J, the junction kept 10 bases outside the gene matches. CDR3 size: 13 residues. As DNA, the CDR3 is TGCGCCAGCGGGACTAGCGGGAATTCCTTTGGGTTTTTT. This sequence encodes CASGTSGNSFGFF.

The rearrangement joins TRBV7-6 to TRBJ2-1, with 7 bases matching TRBD2. J gave up 4 bases and V 1 base, and 7 bases lay outside the gene matches. The CDR3 is 16 amino acids. Germline loops: CDR1 SGHVS, CDR2 FNYEAQ. For the CDR3, the DNA is TGTGCCAGCAGCTTAGAAGGGACTACTACTTACAATGAGCAGTTCTTC. It codes for CASSLEGTTTYNEQFF. Complete variable domain (other parts from reference TRBV7-6 and TRBJ2-1): GAGVSQSPRYKVTKRGQDVALRCDPISGHVSLYWYRQALGQGPEFLTYFNYEAQQDKSGLPNDRFSAERPEGSISTLTIQRTEQRDSAMYRCASSLEGTTTYNEQFFGPGTRLTVL.